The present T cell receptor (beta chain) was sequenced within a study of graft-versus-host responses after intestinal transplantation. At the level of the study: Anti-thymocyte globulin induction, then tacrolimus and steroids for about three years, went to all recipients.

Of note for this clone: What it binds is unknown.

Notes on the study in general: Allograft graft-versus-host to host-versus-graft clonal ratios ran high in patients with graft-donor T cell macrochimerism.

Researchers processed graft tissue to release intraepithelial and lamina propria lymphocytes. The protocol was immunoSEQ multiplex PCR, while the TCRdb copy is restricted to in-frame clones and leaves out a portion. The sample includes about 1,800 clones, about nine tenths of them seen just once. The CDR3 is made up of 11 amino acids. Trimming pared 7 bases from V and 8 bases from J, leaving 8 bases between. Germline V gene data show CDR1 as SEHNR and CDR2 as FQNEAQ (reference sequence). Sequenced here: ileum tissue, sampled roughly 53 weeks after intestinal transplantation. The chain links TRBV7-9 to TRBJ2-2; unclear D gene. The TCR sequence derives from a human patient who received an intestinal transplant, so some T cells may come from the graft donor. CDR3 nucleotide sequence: TGTGCCAGCAACCTGTGGGGGGAGCTGTTTTTT. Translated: CASNLWGELFF.